This T cell receptor (beta chain) was obtained from a study of shared clonotypes between healthy human individuals. Profiling relied on immunoSEQ multiplex PCR, and the TCRdb table lists in-frame clones only, not all of them. The sample lists millions of clones, over 85% occurring once. Study-wide results and limits: It was only blood that was sampled, and tissue repertoires likely differ.

V lost 3 bases and J lost 4, with 7 bases in between. In germline, CDR1 is MGHDK, CDR2 SYGVNS. The CDR3 totals 13 residues. In the case of this clone: Its specificity is not known.

This sequence joins TRBV25-1 and TRBJ1-5; D gene uncertain. This sequence originates from a man between 18 and 29 years old in good health. The sequenced sample was naive CD4+ T cells sorted from blood. Noted subset: CD45RA+ positively selected. CDR3 residues: CASSDLGNQPQHF. CDR3 sequence (DNA): TGTGCCAGCAGTGATCTTGGGAATCAGCCCCAGCATTTT.